The next 5 T cell receptor beta chains were all read from a single sample in a study of Graves' ophthalmopathy and Graves' hyperthyroidism. RNA transcripts were the source from which TCR beta CDR3 regions were amplified. The workflow started with a first-round RT-PCR run with HTBI primers and then moved on to a second-round multiplex PCR. TCRdb re-called the multiplex PCR reads with MiXCR, one entry per CDR3 protein. The table lists 340,000 or so distinct CDR3 sequences, about 17% of them singletons. Sequenced sample: peripheral blood. These receptors all stem from an adult man with Graves' ophthalmopathy.

The chain is built from TRBV6-1 and TRBJ2-3; no reliable D call. This CDR3 spans 12 amino acids. V lost 7 bases and J 6 bases, leaving 11 bases between the germline ends. Germline-derived CDR1 and CDR2 are MNHNS and SASEGT. The DNA of the CDR3 is TGTGCCAGCACCTTGCTGGGGGATACGCAGTATTTT. This sequence encodes CASTLLGDTQYF.

This clonotype was seen ten or more times. V and J are TRBV7-3 and TRBJ2-5; weak D call: TRBD1 (6 bases). The V and J ends lost 6 bases and 1 base respectively, with 21 bases between them. CDR1 and CDR2 from the germline V gene are SGHTA and FQGTGA. This CDR3 comprises 17 residues. DNA for the CDR3: TGTGCCAGCAGAAGCTTTAACAGGGAACTGGGCCAAGAGACCCAGTACTTC. It is translated as CASRSFNRELGQETQYF.

This clonotype occurred many times. This chain connects TRBV11-2 to TRBJ1-1; TRBD1 aligns across 10 bases. Germline V lookup: CDR1 SGHAT, CDR2 FQNNGV. J lost 10 bases, V lost 5 bases, and 16 bases had no gene match. The length of the CDR3 is 16 residues. The CDR3 DNA reads as TGTGCCAGCAGCCCGAGTTCGACAGGGGGCTCCATCGCAGCTTTCTTT. Translation: CASSPSSTGGSIAAFF. Full variable domain (rest looked up from reference TRBV11-2 and TRBJ1-1): EAGVAQSPRYKIIEKRQSVAFWCNPISGHATLYWYQQILGQGPKLLIQFQNNGVVDDSQLPKDRFSAERLKGVDSTLKIQPAKLEDSAVYLCASSPSSTGGSIAAFFGQGTRLTVV.

In this sample, this clonotype turned up many times. This chain uses TRBV4-2 with TRBJ2-5; 7 bases line up with TRBD1. V lost 3 bases and J lost 2; bases outside the gene matches: 9. The CDR3 extends over 16 amino acids. Germline CDR1 LGHNA, CDR2 YNFKEQ. The CDR3 spells CASSQEYRGPQETQYF. CDR3 sequence (DNA): TGTGCCAGCAGCCAGGAATACAGGGGTCCTCAAGAGACCCAGTACTTC.

This clonotype appeared many times. The J gene is TRBJ1-2, the V gene TRBV9; a possible D gene is TRBD1 (5 bases). The CDR3 has 16 residues. Trimming cost V 0 bases and J 1 base, with 13 bases left between them. The germline CDR1 and CDR2 sequences are SGDLS and YYNGEE. The CDR3 sequence is CASSVAVGDYNYGYTF. The CDR3, as DNA: TGTGCCAGCAGCGTAGCGGTAGGGGATTATAACTATGGCTACACCTTC. The whole variable domain, remainder taken from reference TRBV9 and TRBJ1-2, is DSGVTQTPKHLITATGQRVTLRCSPRSGDLSVYWYQQSLDQGLQFLIQYYNGEERAKGNILERFSAQQFPDLHSELNLSSLELGDSALYFCASSVAVGDYNYGYTFGSGTRLTVV.